These 21 T cell receptor beta chains were all obtained from the same sample, sequenced in a study of response to subunit inactivated influenza vaccine. TCRdb re-called the RT-PCR reads through MiXCR, storing one row per CDR3 protein. Among hundreds of thousands of distinct CDR3 sequences, roughly 18% were seen once, and the ten largest hold roughly 10%. Sample: PBMCs from blood, taken about 5 days after vaccination. All receptors come from a man aged 45-65 years who received an inactivated influenza vaccine.

This clonotype was detected many times. This sequence joins TRBV12-3 or TRBV12-4 and TRBJ1-5, with D tentatively TRBD1 (5 bases). Between the trimmed V and J ends, which lost 6 bases and 6 bases, there was a span of 12 bases. The CDR3 spans 13 residues. For the CDR3, the DNA is TGTGCCAGCAGACTTTCTGGGGGTCAGCCCCAGCATTTT. Amino acid sequence: CASRLSGGQPQHF.

This chain uses TRBV6-2 or TRBV6-3 with TRBJ2-1; D is unclear. The CDR3 spans 12 residues. Between the trimmed V and J ends, which lost 2 bases and 10 bases, there was a span of 9 bases. Per the germline V gene, CDR1 is MNHEY and CDR2 is SVGEGT. CDR3: CASSYGSYEQFF. In nucleotides, the CDR3 is TGTGCCAGCAGTTACGGGTCTTACGAGCAGTTCTTC.

For the CDR3, the DNA is TGCAGTGCTAGAGACATACAGGGCTATAAGGAGCTGTTTTTT. It yields the protein CSARDIQGYKELFF. The V and J genes are TRBV20-1 and TRBJ2-2, with D perhaps TRBD1 (6 bases). From germline, CDR1 is DFQATT and CDR2 SNEGSKA (reference sequence). The CDR3 is 14 amino acids. V lost 0 bases, J lost 10 bases, and 15 bases lay in between.

This clonotype appeared a few times. V usage is TRBV20-1 and J usage is TRBJ2-3; possible D gene TRBD2, 6 bases. CDR1 is DFQATT, CDR2 SNEGSKA, per germline (reference sequence). The CDR3 totals 14 residues. The V end lost 0 bases, the J end lost 6 bases, and 13 bases lay between the germline ends. The CDR3 spells CSARDTTSWDTQYF. CDR3 bases: TGCAGTGCTAGAGATACCACTAGCTGGGATACGCAGTATTTT.

CDR3 region: CAISESMEGAGDTQYF. The CDR3 bases are TGTGCCATCAGTGAGTCGATGGAGGGGGCTGGGGATACGCAGTATTTT. The rearrangement joins TRBV10-3 to TRBJ2-3, with a possible D match to TRBD1 (7 bases). Per the germline V gene, CDR1 is ENHRY and CDR2 is SYGVKD. CDR3 length: 16 amino acids. V lost 0 bases to trimming and J lost 6 bases, with 16 bases between them.

This clonotype was picked up a small number of times. The rearrangement joins TRBV6-2 or TRBV6-3 to TRBJ2-2; 7 bases agree with TRBD1. Germline CDR1 is MNHEY and CDR2 is SVGEGT. The CDR3 extends over 15 amino acids. V lost 7 bases, J lost 0 bases, and 5 bases stayed unmatched. CDR3 in DNA: TGTGCCAGCAACCCCGGGACAGCGAACACCGGGGAGCTGTTTTTT. Amino acid sequence: CASNPGTANTGELFF.

A few counts support this clonotype. The rearrangement links TRBV6-4 to TRBJ2-3, with 8 bases aligning to TRBD2. Germline CDR1 MRHNA, CDR2 SNTAGT. V shed 3 bases and J 4 bases; nucleotides not matched to a gene: 9. The CDR3 consists of 16 residues. The CDR3 loop is CASSEEAGASADTQYF. The CDR3 DNA sequence: TGTGCCAGCAGTGAAGAAGCGGGAGCATCCGCAGATACGCAGTATTTT.

This clonotype was seen a few times. V and J are TRBV9 and TRBJ2-4; 10 positions agree with TRBD2. The germline CDR1 and CDR2 sequences are SGDLS and YYNGEE. With V trimmed by 3 bases and J by 2 bases, 11 bases remained unmatched. The CDR3 spans 18 residues. CDR3 bases: TGTGCCAGCAGCGCCTTGAGCGGGGGGGCCTGGTCCAAAAACATTCAGTACTTC. It is translated as CASSALSGGAWSKNIQYF.

This clonotype turned up a few times. J is TRBJ1-1 and V is TRBV20-1; no definite D call. The ends were cut back, 0 bases at V and 1 base at J, with 9 bases in the middle. The CDR3 has 14 residues. Germline V gene data show CDR1 as DFQATT and CDR2 as SNEGSKA (reference sequence). CDR3 protein: CSARDHLSNTEAFF. The CDR3 nucleotides read TGCAGTGCTAGAGATCACCTGTCGAACACTGAAGCTTTCTTT.

This clonotype was detected ten times or more. This sequence joins TRBV4-2 and TRBJ1-6; D remains ambiguous. The CDR3 runs to 15 residues. Germline CDR1 LGHNA, CDR2 YNFKEQ. The V end lost 0 bases, the J end lost 9 bases, and 12 bases lay between the germline ends. CDR3 sequence: CASSQDPSLGSPLHF. The CDR3 DNA reads as TGTGCCAGCAGCCAAGATCCCAGTCTTGGTTCACCCCTCCACTTT.

This clonotype was found a few times. This rearrangement joins TRBV7-2 to TRBJ1-5; D is possibly TRBD1 (5 bases). The CDR3 length is 16 residues. Germline V CDR1 and CDR2: SGHTA, FQGNSA. Trimming left V 6 bases short and J 1 base short, with 16 bases between. In DNA form, the CDR3 reads TGTGCCAGCAGTCCAGATAGGGGAGGAAGCAATCAGCCCCAGCATTTT. Protein sequence: CASSPDRGGSNQPQHF.

With regard to this clonotype: A much larger clone differs from this one at a single base, so this may be a read error. The rearrangement uses TRBV12-3 or TRBV12-4 and TRBJ1-1, with TRBD1 identical over 9 bases. This CDR3 is 14 amino acids long. The J segment lost 1 base and the V segment lost 7 bases, leaving 4 bases of the junction unmatched. The CDR3 protein is CASNPTGGNTEAFF. The CDR3 DNA is TGTGCCAGCAACCCGACAGGGGGGAACACTGAAGCTTTCTTT.

A few counts support this clonotype. The genes are TRBV20-1 and TRBJ2-1; 13 bases line up with TRBD2. This CDR3 has 14 residues. After removal of 5 bases from V and 2 bases from J, the junction contained 0 bases not matched to a gene. Germline V lookup: CDR1 DFQATT, CDR2 SNEGSKA (reference sequence). The CDR3 bases are TGCAGTGCTGGGACTAGCGGGGCCTACAATGAGCAGTTCTTC. It is translated as CSAGTSGAYNEQFF.

In this sample, this clonotype turned up many times. The chain uses TRBV6-5 and TRBJ2-1; 9 positions match TRBD2. Germline V gene sequence: CDR1 MNHEY, CDR2 SVGAGI. V trimming: 0 bases; J trimming: 8 bases; junction bases outside the gene matches: 5. The CDR3 sequence is 15 residues long. Here the CDR3 reads CASSYSGTSIYEQFF. The CDR3 DNA follows: TGTGCCAGCAGTTACTCCGGGACTAGCATCTATGAGCAGTTCTTC.

The J gene is TRBJ2-5, the V gene TRBV14, with 13 bases identical to TRBD2. Germline CDR1 is SGHDN and CDR2 is FVKESK. The CDR3 runs 18 residues. Germline trimming cut 0 bases from V and 5 bases from J; bases unmatched to any gene: 9. The CDR3 sequence is CASSQDHSGLAGVETQYF. The CDR3 nucleotides are TGTGCCAGCAGCCAAGATCATTCTGGACTAGCGGGAGTCGAGACCCAGTACTTC.

Many counts were recorded for this clonotype. The chain uses TRBV15 and TRBJ2-1; 9 bases align to TRBD2. The CDR3 is 18 amino acids. Germline V lookup: CDR1 LNHNV, CDR2 YYDKDF (reference sequence). The junction had 9 bases not matched to a gene; V was cut back by 0 bases and J by 3 bases. The CDR3 is CATSRDYVLAGYYNEQFF. Here the CDR3 DNA reads TGTGCCACCAGCAGAGATTATGTTCTAGCGGGGTACTACAATGAGCAGTTCTTC.

The chain links TRBV6-2 or TRBV6-3 to TRBJ1-1; no firm D call. V dropped 6 bases and J dropped 5 bases, with 16 bases sitting between them. Germline V CDR1 and CDR2: MNHEY, SVGEGT. The CDR3 spans 14 residues. The CDR3 bases are TGTGCCAGCAGCCAACAGTACCAGTTAACTGAAGCTTTCTTT. Translating it yields CASSQQYQLTEAFF.

The chain recombines TRBV11-2 with TRBJ2-3, with 7 positions matching TRBD2. Germline CDR1 and CDR2: SGHAT and FQNNGV. J gave up 3 bases and V 6 bases, and 9 bases lay outside the gene matches. This CDR3 comprises 15 residues. The DNA of the CDR3 is TGTGCCAGCAGTCACATGCTGGGGGGGACAGATACGCAGTATTTT. It codes for CASSHMLGGTDTQYF. Supplemented by reference TRBV11-2 and TRBJ2-3, the full variable domain reads EAGVAQSPRYKIIEKRQSVAFWCNPISGHATLYWYQQILGQGPKLLIQFQNNGVVDDSQLPKDRFSAERLKGVDSTLKIQPAKLEDSAVYLCASSHMLGGTDTQYFGPGTRLTVL.

This clonotype was detected a few times. This rearrangement joins TRBV6-1 to TRBJ2-7, with 9 bases identical to TRBD1. V dropped 3 bases and J dropped 3; count of bases not matched to a gene: 9. This CDR3 is built from 16 residues. The germline V gene has CDR1 MNHNS and CDR2 SASEGT. The CDR3 nucleotides read TGTGCCAGCAGTGATTCGGGGACAGGGATAATCTACGAGCAGTACTTC. It encodes CASSDSGTGIIYEQYF.

The chain uses TRBV20-1 and TRBJ2-1; TRBD2 matches at 9 bases. The V segment lost 2 bases and the J segment 9 bases; nucleotides outside the gene matches: 8. The CDR3 contains 14 residues. Germline-derived CDR1 and CDR2 are DFQATT and SNEGSKA (reference sequence). DNA of the CDR3: TGCAGTGCTAGACGGGGCGGGGGGGTGAGTGAGCAGTTCTTC. Protein sequence: CSARRGGGVSEQFF.

This clonotype was observed a few times. The gene calls are TRBV12-3 or TRBV12-4 and TRBJ1-1; D remains unclear. The CDR3 has 12 amino acids. Trimming stripped 10 bases from V and 5 bases from J, with 14 bases between. The CDR3 is CATSRTATEAFF. The CDR3 DNA reads as TGTGCCACCTCAAGGACCGCGACTGAAGCTTTCTTT.